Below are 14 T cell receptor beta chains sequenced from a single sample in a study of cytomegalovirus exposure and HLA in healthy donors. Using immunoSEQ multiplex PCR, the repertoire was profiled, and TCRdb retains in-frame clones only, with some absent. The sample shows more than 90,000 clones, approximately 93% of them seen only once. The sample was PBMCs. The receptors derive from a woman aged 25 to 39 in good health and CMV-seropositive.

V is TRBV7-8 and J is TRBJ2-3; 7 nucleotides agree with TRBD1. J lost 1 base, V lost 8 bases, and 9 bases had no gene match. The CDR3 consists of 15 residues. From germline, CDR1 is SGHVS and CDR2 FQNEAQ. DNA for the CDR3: TGTGCCAGCGCCCCCCGACAGGGTGGCACAGATACGCAGTATTTT. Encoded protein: CASAPRQGGTDTQYF.

CDR3 residues: CASSISPRYEQYF. The CDR3 DNA reads TGTGCCAGTAGTATCTCGCCTAGGTACGAGCAGTACTTC. The chain recombines TRBV19 with TRBJ2-7; no reliable D call. The ends were cut back, 3 bases at V and 4 bases at J, with 10 bases in the middle. From germline, CDR1 is LNHDA and CDR2 SQIVND (reference sequence). The CDR3 is 13 residues long. The full variable domain, in which reference TRBV19 and TRBJ2-7 provide the parts outside the CDR3, is DGGITQSPKYLFRKEGQNVTLSCEQNLNHDAMYWYRQDPGQGLRLIYYSQIVNDFQKGDIAEGYSVSREKKESFPLTVTSAQKNPTAFYLCASSISPRYEQYFGPGTRLTVT.

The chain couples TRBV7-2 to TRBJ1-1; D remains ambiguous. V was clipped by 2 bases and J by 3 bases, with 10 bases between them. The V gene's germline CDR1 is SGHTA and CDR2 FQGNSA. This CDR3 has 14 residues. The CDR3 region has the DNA TGTGCCAGCAGCTTAACTCGGGTTGACACTGAAGCTTTCTTT. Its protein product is CASSLTRVDTEAFF.

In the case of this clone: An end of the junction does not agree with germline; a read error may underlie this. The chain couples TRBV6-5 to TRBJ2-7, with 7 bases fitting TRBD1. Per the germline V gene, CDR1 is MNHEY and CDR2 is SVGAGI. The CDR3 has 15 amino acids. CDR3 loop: CASSSLPLRDSSEGF. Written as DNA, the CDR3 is TGTGCCAGCAGTTCCCTCCCACTCCGGGACAGCTCCGAAGGCTTC.

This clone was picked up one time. The CDR3 nucleotides are TGTGCCAGCAGTTCCGACAGGGGGAGCACAGATACGCAGTATTTT. The encoded protein is CASSSDRGSTDTQYF. The chain couples TRBV6-5 to TRBJ2-3; 9 nucleotides match TRBD1. V shed 4 bases, J shed 0 bases, and the junction held 2 bases outside the gene matches. The V gene's germline CDR1 is MNHEY and CDR2 SVGAGI. The CDR3 totals 15 residues.

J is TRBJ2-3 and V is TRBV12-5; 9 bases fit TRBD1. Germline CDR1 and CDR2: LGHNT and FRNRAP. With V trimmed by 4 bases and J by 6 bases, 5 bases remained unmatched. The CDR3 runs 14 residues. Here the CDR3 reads CASGYGQGIDTQYF. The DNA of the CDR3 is TGTGCTAGTGGTTATGGACAGGGGATCGATACGCAGTATTTT.

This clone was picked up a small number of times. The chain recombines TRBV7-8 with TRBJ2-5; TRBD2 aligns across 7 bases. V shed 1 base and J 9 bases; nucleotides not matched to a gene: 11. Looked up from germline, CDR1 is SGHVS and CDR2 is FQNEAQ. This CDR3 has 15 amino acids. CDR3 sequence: CASSLEGSGLGAQYF. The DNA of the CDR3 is TGTGCCAGCAGCTTAGAAGGTAGCGGGCTTGGGGCCCAGTACTTC. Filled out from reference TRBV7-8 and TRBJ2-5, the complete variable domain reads GAGVSQSPRYKVAKRGQDVALRCDPISGHVSLFWYQQALGQGPEFLTYFQNEAQLDKSGLPSDRFFAERPEGSVSTLKIQRTQQEDSAVYLCASSLEGSGLGAQYFGPGTRLLVL.

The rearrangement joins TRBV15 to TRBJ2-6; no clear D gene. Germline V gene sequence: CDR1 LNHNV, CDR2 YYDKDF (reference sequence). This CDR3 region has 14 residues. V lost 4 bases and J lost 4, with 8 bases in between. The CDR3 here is CATSTGAGANVLTF. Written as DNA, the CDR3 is TGTGCCACCAGCACAGGTGCCGGGGCCAACGTCCTGACTTTC. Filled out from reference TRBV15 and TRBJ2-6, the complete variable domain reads DAMVIQNPRYQVTQFGKPVTLSCSQTLNHNVMYWYQQKSSQAPKLLFHYYDKDFNNEADTPDNFQSRRPNTSFCFLDIRSPGLGDTAMYLCATSTGAGANVLTFGAGSRLTVL.

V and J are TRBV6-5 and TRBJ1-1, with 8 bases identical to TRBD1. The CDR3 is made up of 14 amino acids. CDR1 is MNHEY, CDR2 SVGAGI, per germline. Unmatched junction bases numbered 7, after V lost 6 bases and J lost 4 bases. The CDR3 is CASRRTGKSTEAFF. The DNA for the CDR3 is TGTGCCAGCAGACGGACAGGGAAGTCCACTGAAGCTTTCTTT.

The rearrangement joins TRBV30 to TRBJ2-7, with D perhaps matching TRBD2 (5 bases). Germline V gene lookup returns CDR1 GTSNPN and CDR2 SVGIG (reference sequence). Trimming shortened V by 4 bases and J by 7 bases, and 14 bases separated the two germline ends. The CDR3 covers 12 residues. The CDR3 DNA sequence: TGTGCCTGGACACGGGGTAGTCGGGAGCAGTACTTC. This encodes CAWTRGSREQYF.

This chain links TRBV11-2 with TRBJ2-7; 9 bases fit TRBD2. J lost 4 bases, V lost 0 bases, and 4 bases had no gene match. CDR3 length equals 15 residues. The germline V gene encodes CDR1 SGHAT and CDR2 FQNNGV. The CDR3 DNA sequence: TGTGCCAGCAGCTTAGAGATTAGCGGGAGTTACGAGCAGTACTTC. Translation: CASSLEISGSYEQYF. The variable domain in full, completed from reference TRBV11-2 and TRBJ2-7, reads EAGVAQSPRYKIIEKRQSVAFWCNPISGHATLYWYQQILGQGPKLLIQFQNNGVVDDSQLPKDRFSAERLKGVDSTLKIQPAKLEDSAVYLCASSLEISGSYEQYFGPGTRLTVT.

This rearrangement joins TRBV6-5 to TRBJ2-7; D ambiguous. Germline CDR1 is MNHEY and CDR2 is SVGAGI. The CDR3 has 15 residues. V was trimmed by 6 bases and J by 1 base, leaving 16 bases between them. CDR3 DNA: TGTGCCAGCAGCAAAACTATACCCCCTTCCTACGAGCAGTACTTC. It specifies CASSKTIPPSYEQYF.

For the CDR3, the DNA is TGTGCCAGCAGCTCCCCTCTTAATGAGCAGTTCTTC. It codes for CASSSPLNEQFF. This chain links TRBV7-2 with TRBJ2-1; D is ambiguous. From germline, CDR1 is SGHTA and CDR2 FQGNSA. CDR3 length: 12 amino acids. V gave up 4 bases and J gave up 7 bases, with 8 bases separating them.

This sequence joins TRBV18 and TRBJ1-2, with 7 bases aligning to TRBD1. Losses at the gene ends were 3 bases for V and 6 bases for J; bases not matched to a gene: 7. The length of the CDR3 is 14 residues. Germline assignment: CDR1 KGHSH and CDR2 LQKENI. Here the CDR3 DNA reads TGTGCCAGCTCACCCCGCGTAACAGGGGATGGCTACACCTTC. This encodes CASSPRVTGDGYTF.